The T cell receptor beta chain under discussion was sequenced for a study of technical replicates of blood from four donors. The method was immunoSEQ multiplex PCR; TCRdb's version includes in-frame clones alone and lacks a portion of them. This sample yields tens of thousands of clones, of which about 97% are seen a single time; approximately 0.3% belongs to the top ten. Germline loops: CDR1 MDHEN, CDR2 SYDVKM. The CDR3 consists of 13 residues. Trimming shortened V by 5 bases and J by 2 bases, and 10 bases separated the two germline ends. Input material: T cells isolated from PBMCs. The rearrangement uses TRBV28 and TRBJ2-7, with TRBD1 as a possible D gene (6 bases). The TCR sequence derives from a human donor in good health. The CDR3 DNA reads as TGTGCCAGCAGTCCTGGGACACCCTACGAGCAGTACTTC. Translation: CASSPGTPYEQYF.